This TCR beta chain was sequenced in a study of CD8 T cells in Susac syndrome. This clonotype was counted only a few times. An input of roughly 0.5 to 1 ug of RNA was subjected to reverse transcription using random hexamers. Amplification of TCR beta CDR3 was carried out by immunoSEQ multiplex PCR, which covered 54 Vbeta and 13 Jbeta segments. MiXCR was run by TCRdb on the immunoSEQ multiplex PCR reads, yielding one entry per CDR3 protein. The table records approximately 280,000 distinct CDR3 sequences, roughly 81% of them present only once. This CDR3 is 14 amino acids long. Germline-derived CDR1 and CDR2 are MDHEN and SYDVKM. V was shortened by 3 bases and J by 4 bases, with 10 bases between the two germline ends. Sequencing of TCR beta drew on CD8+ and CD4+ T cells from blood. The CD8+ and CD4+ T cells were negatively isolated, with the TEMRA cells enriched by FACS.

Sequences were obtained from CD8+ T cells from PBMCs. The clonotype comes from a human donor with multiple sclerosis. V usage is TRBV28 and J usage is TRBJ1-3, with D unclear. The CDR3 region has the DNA TGTGCCAGCAGTTTCCAGATTTTCGGAAACACCATATATTTT. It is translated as CASSFQIFGNTIYF.